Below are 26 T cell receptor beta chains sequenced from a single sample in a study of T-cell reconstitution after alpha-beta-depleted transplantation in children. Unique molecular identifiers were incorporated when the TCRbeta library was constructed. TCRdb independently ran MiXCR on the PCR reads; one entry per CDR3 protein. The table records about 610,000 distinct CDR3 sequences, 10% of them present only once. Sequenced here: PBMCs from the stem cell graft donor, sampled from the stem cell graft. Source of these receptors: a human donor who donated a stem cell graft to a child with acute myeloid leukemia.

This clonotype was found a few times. The CDR3 spells CSASSGDLGEKLFF. DNA for the CDR3: TGCAGTGCTAGTTCTGGGGACCTGGGTGAAAAACTGTTTTTT. V usage is TRBV20-1 and J usage is TRBJ1-4; TRBD1 might be the D (5 bases). The CDR3 spans 14 residues. Germline CDR1 reads DFQATT; CDR2 reads SNEGSKA (reference sequence). Deletions cut 3 bases from V and 7 bases from J, with 15 bases between.

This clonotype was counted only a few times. CDR3 sequence reads: CASSEDLSGQFF. CDR3 sequence (DNA): TGTGCCAGCAGTGAAGACCTTAGTGGGCAGTTCTTC. The chain couples TRBV2 to TRBJ2-1; D unclear. The CDR3 is made up of 12 amino acids. Germline loops: CDR1 SNHLY, CDR2 FYNNEI. Deletions cut 1 base from V and 12 bases from J, with 10 bases between.

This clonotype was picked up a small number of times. The CDR3 nucleotides are TGTGCCAGTAGTAACTTACCACTCTACAATGAGCAGTTCTTC. Translated: CASSNLPLYNEQFF. The V call is TRBV19, the J call TRBJ2-1; no clear D gene. V lost 4 bases, J lost 3 bases, and 10 bases lay in between. Germline V gene sequence: CDR1 LNHDA, CDR2 SQIVND (reference sequence). This CDR3 contains 14 residues. Full variable domain (missing parts from reference TRBV19 and TRBJ2-1): DGGITQSPKYLFRKEGQNVTLSCEQNLNHDAMYWYRQDPGQGLRLIYYSQIVNDFQKGDIAEGYSVSREKKESFPLTVTSAQKNPTAFYLCASSNLPLYNEQFFGPGTRLTVL.

The CDR3 DNA is TGTGCCAGCAGCGAGGGGGAGGGGCGGGGTCAAGAGACCCAGTACTTC. Translating it yields CASSEGEGRGQETQYF. The rearrangement joins TRBV9 to TRBJ2-5; a possible D gene is TRBD2 (7 bases). This CDR3 contains 16 residues. The germline V gene encodes CDR1 SGDLS and CDR2 YYNGEE. V was shortened by 3 bases and J by 2 bases, with 17 bases between the two germline ends.

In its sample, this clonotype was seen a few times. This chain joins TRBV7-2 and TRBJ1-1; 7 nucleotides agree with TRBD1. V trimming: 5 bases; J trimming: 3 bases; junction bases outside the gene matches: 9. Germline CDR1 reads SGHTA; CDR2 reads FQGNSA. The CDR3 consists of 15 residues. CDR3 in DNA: TGTGCCAGCAGCCAGGAAACAGGGGCCTACACTGAAGCTTTCTTT. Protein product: CASSQETGAYTEAFF.

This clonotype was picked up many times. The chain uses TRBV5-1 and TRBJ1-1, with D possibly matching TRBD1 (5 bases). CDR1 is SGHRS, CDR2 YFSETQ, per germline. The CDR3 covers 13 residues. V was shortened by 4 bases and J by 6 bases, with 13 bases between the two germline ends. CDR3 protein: CASSPGGTPEAFF. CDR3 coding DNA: TGCGCCAGCAGCCCTGGTGGGACCCCTGAAGCTTTCTTT.

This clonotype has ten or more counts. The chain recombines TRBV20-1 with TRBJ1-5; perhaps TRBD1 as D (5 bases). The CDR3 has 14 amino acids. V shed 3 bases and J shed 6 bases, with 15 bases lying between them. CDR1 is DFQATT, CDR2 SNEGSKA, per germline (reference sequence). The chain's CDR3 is CSARARGEAQPQHF. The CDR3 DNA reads TGCAGTGCTAGGGCCCGGGGGGAAGCTCAGCCCCAGCATTTT.

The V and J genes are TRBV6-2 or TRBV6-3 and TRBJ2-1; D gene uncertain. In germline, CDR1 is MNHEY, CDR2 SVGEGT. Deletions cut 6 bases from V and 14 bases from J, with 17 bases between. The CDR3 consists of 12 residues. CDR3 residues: CASRNPPGQEFF. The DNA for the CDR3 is TGTGCCAGCAGAAATCCCCCGGGTCAGGAGTTCTTC.

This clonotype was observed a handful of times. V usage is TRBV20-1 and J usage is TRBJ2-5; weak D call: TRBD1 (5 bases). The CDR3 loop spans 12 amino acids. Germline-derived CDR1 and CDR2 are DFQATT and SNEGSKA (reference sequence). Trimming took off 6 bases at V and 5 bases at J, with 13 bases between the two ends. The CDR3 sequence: CSAFRAAETQYF. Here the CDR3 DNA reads TGCAGTGCCTTCAGGGCCGCGGAGACCCAGTACTTC.

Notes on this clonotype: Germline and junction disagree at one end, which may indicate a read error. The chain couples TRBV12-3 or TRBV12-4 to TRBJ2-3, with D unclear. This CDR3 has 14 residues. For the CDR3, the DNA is TGTGCCAGGAGTTCGCCAGCCCCCACAGATACGCAGTATTTT. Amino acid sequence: CARSSPAPTDTQYF.

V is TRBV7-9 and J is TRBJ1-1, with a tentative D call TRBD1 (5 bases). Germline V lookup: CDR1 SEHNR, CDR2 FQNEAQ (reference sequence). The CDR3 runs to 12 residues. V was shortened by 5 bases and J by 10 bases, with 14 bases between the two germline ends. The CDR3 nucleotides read TGTGCCAGCAGCAACAGGAAAGGAGGAGCTTTCTTT. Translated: CASSNRKGGAFF.

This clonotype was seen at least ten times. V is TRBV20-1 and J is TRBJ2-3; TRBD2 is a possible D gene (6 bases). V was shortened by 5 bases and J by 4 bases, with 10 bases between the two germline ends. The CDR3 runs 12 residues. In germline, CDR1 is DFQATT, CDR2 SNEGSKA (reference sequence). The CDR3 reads CSAQTSSDTQYF. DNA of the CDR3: TGCAGTGCTCAGACTAGTTCAGATACGCAGTATTTT.

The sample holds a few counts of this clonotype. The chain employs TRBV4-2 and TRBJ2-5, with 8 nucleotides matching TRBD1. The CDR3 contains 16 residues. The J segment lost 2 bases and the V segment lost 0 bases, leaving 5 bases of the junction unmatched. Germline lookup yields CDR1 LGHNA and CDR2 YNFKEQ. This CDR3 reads CASSQEGQGGQETQYF. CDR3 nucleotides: TGTGCCAGCAGCCAAGAAGGACAGGGAGGACAAGAGACCCAGTACTTC.

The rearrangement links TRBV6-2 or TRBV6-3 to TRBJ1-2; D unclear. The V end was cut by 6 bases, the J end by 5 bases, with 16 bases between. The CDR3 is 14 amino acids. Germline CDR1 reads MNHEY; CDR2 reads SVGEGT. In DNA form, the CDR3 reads TGTGCCAGCAGATTCCAGGACCGGAGTTATGGCTACACCTTC. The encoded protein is CASRFQDRSYGYTF.

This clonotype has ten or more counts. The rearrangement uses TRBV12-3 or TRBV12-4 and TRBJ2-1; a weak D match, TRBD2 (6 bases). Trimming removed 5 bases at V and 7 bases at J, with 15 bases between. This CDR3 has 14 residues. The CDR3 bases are TGTGCCAGCAGTCCGGGGACTTTGGGGAATGAGCAGTTCTTC. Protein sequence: CASSPGTLGNEQFF.

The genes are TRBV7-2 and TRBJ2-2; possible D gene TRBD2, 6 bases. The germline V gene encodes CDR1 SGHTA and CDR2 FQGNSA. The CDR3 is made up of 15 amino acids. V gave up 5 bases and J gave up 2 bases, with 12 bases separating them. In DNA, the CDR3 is TGTGCCAGCAGCGTTACCGGGAGAAACACCGGGGAGCTGTTTTTT. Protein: CASSVTGRNTGELFF.

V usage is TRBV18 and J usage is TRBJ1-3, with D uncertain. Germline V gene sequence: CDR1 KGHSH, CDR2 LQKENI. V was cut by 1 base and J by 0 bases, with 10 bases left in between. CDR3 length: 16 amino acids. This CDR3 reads CASSPQRIPSGNTIYF. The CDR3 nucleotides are TGTGCCAGCTCACCACAAAGGATTCCCTCTGGAAACACCATATATTTT.

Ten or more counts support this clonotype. The CDR3 nucleotides are TGTGCCAGCAGCTTACAGGACAGGTCCTACGAGCAGTACTTC. Translated: CASSLQDRSYEQYF. The rearrangement uses TRBV7-2 and TRBJ2-7; TRBD1 aligns across 7 bases. CDR3 size: 14 residues. Germline V gene lookup returns CDR1 SGHTA and CDR2 FQGNSA. V gave up 2 bases and J gave up 1 base; unmatched junction bases: 2.

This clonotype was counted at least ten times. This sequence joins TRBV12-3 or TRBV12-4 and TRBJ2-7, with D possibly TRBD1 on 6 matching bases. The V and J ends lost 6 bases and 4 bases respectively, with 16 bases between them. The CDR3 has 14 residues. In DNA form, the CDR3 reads TGTGCCAGCAGACCTTCCAGGGGTGCTTACGAGCAGTACTTC. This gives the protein CASRPSRGAYEQYF.

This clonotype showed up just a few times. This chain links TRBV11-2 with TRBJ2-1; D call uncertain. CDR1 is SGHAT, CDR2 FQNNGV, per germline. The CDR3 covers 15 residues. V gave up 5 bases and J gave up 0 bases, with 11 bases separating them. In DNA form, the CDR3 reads TGTGCCAGCAGCGTTCGCCTTAGCTCCTACAATGAGCAGTTCTTC. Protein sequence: CASSVRLSSYNEQFF.

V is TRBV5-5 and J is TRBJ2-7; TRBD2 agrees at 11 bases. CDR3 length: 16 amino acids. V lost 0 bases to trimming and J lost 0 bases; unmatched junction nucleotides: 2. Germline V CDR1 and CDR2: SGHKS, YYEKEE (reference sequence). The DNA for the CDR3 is TGTGCCAGCAGCTTGGAGGGACTAGCGGCCTCCTACGAGCAGTACTTC. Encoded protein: CASSLEGLAASYEQYF.

The CDR3 sequence: CSVAVTGDGGEQYF. As DNA, the CDR3 is TGCAGCGTTGCCGTTACAGGGGACGGCGGGGAGCAGTACTTC. The chain combines TRBV29-1 with TRBJ2-7; 7 bases agree with TRBD1. V lost 4 bases to trimming and J lost 7 bases; unmatched junction nucleotides: 13. This CDR3 region has 14 residues. CDR1 and CDR2 (germline): SQVTM, ANQGSEA.

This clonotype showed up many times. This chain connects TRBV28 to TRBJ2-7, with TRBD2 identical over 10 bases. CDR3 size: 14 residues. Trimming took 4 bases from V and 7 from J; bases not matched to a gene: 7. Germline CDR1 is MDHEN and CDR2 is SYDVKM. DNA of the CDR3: TGTGCCAGCAGTTCTAGCGGGAGTCTGAGAGAGCAGTACTTC. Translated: CASSSSGSLREQYF. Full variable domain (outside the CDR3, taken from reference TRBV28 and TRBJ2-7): DVKVTQSSRYLVKRTGEKVFLECVQDMDHENMFWYRQDPGLGLRLIYFSYDVKMKEKGDIPEGYSVSREKKERFSLILESASTNQTSMYLCASSSSGSLREQYFGPGTRLTVT.

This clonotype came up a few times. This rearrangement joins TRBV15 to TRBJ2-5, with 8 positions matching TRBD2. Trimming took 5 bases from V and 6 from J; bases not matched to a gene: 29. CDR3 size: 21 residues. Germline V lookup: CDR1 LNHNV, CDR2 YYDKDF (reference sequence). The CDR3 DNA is TGTGCCACCAGCGCTTGGACCACCGGGACTAGGGGATTGGGGTCTGGGAAGACCCAGTACTTC. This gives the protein CATSAWTTGTRGLGSGKTQYF.

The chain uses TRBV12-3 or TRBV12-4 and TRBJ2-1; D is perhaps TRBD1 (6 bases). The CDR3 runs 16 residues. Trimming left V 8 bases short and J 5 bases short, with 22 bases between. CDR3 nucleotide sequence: TGTGCCAGCGGCTCCCTATGGCAGGGGAACCACAATGAGCAGTTCTTC. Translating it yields CASGSLWQGNHNEQFF.

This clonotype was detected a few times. CDR3: CASSPMTGSEETQYF. Written as DNA, the CDR3 is TGTGCCAGCAGTCCTATGACAGGGAGTGAAGAGACCCAGTACTTC. This chain connects TRBV2 to TRBJ2-5; 7 bases match TRBD1. J was trimmed by 3 bases and V by 5 bases; bases with no gene match: 9. Per the germline V gene, CDR1 is SNHLY and CDR2 is FYNNEI. The CDR3 is made up of 15 amino acids.